A single sample gave rise to the 5 T cell receptor beta chains below, sequenced in a study of blood T cell repertoires in COVID-19. Some clones are missing from TCRdb's copy, which holds only in-frame ones; the method was immunoSEQ multiplex PCR. The sample consists of around 300,000 clones, approximately 90% of them appearing once. Sequencing used peripheral blood. The receptors come from a woman aged 30 to 39 with active or convalescent COVID-19.

The V call is TRBV6-5, the J call TRBJ1-2, with TRBD1 identical over 9 bases. The CDR3 has 12 residues. J lost 6 bases, V lost 6 bases, and 2 bases had no gene match. From germline, CDR1 is MNHEY and CDR2 SVGAGI. CDR3 residues: CASRRTGDGYTF. As DNA, the CDR3 is TGTGCCAGCAGAAGGACAGGGGATGGCTACACCTTC.

This sequence joins TRBV5-6 and TRBJ1-6, with D unclear. Trimming took 0 bases from V and 10 from J, leaving 11 bases between them. CDR1 is SGHDT and CDR2 is YYEEEE in the germline V gene. The CDR3 covers 14 residues. CDR3 region: CASSLGPPGSPLHF. CDR3 nucleotide sequence: TGTGCCAGCAGCTTGGGACCTCCGGGATCACCCCTCCACTTT.

The chain links TRBV5-4 to TRBJ1-2; D is uncertain. Trimming removed 1 base from V and 4 bases from J, with 8 bases in between. In germline, CDR1 is SGHNT, CDR2 YYREEE (reference sequence). This CDR3 spans 13 amino acids. The CDR3 is CASSLITAYGYTF. CDR3 coding DNA: TGTGCCAGCAGCTTGATTACAGCCTATGGCTACACCTTC.

J is TRBJ2-7 and V is TRBV18, with 11 bases lining up with TRBD1. Germline CDR1 and CDR2: KGHSH and LQKENI. V gave up 5 bases and J gave up 5 bases; unmatched junction bases: 5. The CDR3 length is 14 residues. CDR3 nucleotide sequence: TGTGCCAGCTCAAGGGGACAGGGGGGCCACGAGCAGTACTTC. Translating it yields CASSRGQGGHEQYF.

A few counts support this clone. In DNA form, the CDR3 reads TGTGCCAGCAGTGAAGGCAGGGGACAGCCCCAGCATTTT. It encodes CASSEGRGQPQHF. The genes are TRBV6-1 and TRBJ1-5, with D perhaps matching TRBD1 (6 bases). The CDR3 totals 13 residues. The V gene's germline CDR1 is MNHNS and CDR2 SASEGT. Trimming stripped 1 base from V and 7 bases from J, with 8 bases between.